The 12 T cell receptor beta chains presented below share a single source sample, sequenced in a study of post-analysis software for immune sequencing data. General study findings and limits: TRBV5-6, TRBV5-1 and TRBV20-1 were among five TRBV segments more frequent in patients than controls.

Included in the TCR beta cDNA libraries were unique molecular identifiers. MiXCR, run by TCRdb on the PCR reads, gives a single entry per CDR3 protein. Found here are about 400,000 distinct CDR3 sequences, around a third of them singletons; the top ten hold roughly 12%. These receptors' targets are unknown. Material for sequencing was blood. The source is a girl between 10 and 17 years old with multiple sclerosis.

This clonotype has ten or more counts. V gene TRBV20-1 combines with J gene TRBJ2-1, with no clear D. CDR1 DFQATT and CDR2 SNEGSKA come from the germline V gene (reference sequence). The CDR3 is 14 residues long. V was cut by 1 base and J by 7 bases, with 14 bases left in between. The CDR3: CSARAPRKGNEQFF. CDR3 nucleotide sequence: TGCAGTGCTAGAGCTCCACGTAAGGGAAATGAGCAGTTCTTC.

This sequence joins TRBV12-3 or TRBV12-4 and TRBJ2-3; 13 bases match TRBD2. This CDR3 has 16 amino acids. J lost 2 bases, V lost 6 bases, and 5 bases had no gene match. The CDR3 loop reads CASSRLAGGLTDTQYF. The CDR3, as DNA: TGTGCCAGCAGCCGACTAGCGGGGGGTCTCACAGATACGCAGTATTTT.

This clonotype showed up just a few times. This chain joins TRBV25-1 and TRBJ1-5; D is unclear. The V end was cut by 3 bases, the J end by 5 bases, with 5 bases between. CDR1 MGHDK and CDR2 SYGVNS come from the germline V gene. The CDR3 consists of 12 residues. This chain's CDR3 is CASSDNDQPQHF. The DNA of the CDR3 is TGTGCCAGCAGTGATAATGATCAGCCCCAGCATTTT.

The CDR3 DNA sequence: TGTGCCAGCAGTTTAACTGCCGGGAGGGAGCGCCCCTACAATGAGCAGTTCTTC. It yields the protein CASSLTAGRERPYNEQFF. This chain links TRBV27 with TRBJ2-1, with 8 bases identical to TRBD2. The CDR3 length is 18 residues. V shed 2 bases and J 2 bases; nucleotides not matched to a gene: 11. Germline V gene lookup returns CDR1 MNHEY and CDR2 SMNVEV (reference sequence).

The chain is built from TRBV4-3 and TRBJ2-1; the match to TRBD1 covers 7 bases. J gave up 6 bases and V 1 base, and 6 bases lay outside the gene matches. Germline loops: CDR1 LGHNA, CDR2 YSLEER. The CDR3 spans 15 residues. The CDR3, as DNA: TGCGCCAGCAGCCAAGTGGGGGCAGGGGGCAATGAGCAGTTCTTC. As protein: CASSQVGAGGNEQFF.

This rearrangement joins TRBV20-1 to TRBJ2-5, with D uncertain. Germline CDR1 is DFQATT and CDR2 is SNEGSKA (reference sequence). The CDR3 covers 10 residues. V was trimmed by 5 bases and J by 2 bases, leaving 3 bases between them. CDR3 nucleotide sequence: TGCAGTGCTCCTCAAGAGACCCAGTACTTC. Translated: CSAPQETQYF.

This clonotype was recorded a few times. The genes are TRBV18 and TRBJ2-5, with 7 nucleotides matching TRBD2. V lost 0 bases to trimming and J lost 3 bases; unmatched junction nucleotides: 4. CDR3 length equals 15 residues. CDR1 is KGHSH and CDR2 is LQKENI in the germline V gene. In DNA form, the CDR3 reads TGTGCCAGCTCACCACCGGGACTACCAAAAGAGACCCAGTACTTC. Translated: CASSPPGLPKETQYF.

This clonotype was detected ten times or more. The chain has TRBV7-8 and TRBJ1-1, with D perhaps matching TRBD1 (5 bases). The CDR3 totals 16 residues. Germline V gives CDR1 SGHVS, CDR2 FQNEAQ. The ends were cut back, 0 bases at V and 5 bases at J, with 16 bases in the middle. The CDR3 loop is CASSLALGLPGTEAFF. The CDR3 DNA reads TGTGCCAGCAGCTTAGCCTTGGGACTCCCTGGTACTGAAGCTTTCTTT.

This clonotype was picked up a small number of times. The J gene is TRBJ1-2, the V gene TRBV7-9; possible D gene TRBD1, 5 bases. Germline CDR1 reads SEHNR; CDR2 reads FQNEAQ (reference sequence). The CDR3 consists of 14 residues. V was trimmed by 2 bases and J by 6 bases, leaving 13 bases between them. CDR3: CASSLSTDWHGYTF. The CDR3 bases are TGTGCCAGCAGCTTATCGACAGACTGGCATGGCTACACCTTC.

This rearrangement joins TRBV20-1 to TRBJ2-3; the D gene is possibly TRBD2 (5 bases). This CDR3 is built from 14 residues. Germline lookup yields CDR1 DFQATT and CDR2 SNEGSKA (reference sequence). Trimming stripped 6 bases from V and 2 bases from J, with 15 bases between. CDR3 DNA: TGCAGTGCCGTGTCGCGGGCATCCACAGATACGCAGTATTTT. Protein sequence: CSAVSRASTDTQYF.

V and J are TRBV20-1 and TRBJ1-4, with 10 bases matching TRBD1. The CDR3 loop spans 14 amino acids. Germline V gene lookup returns CDR1 DFQATT and CDR2 SNEGSKA (reference sequence). V was pared by 1 base and J by 10 bases, with 6 bases of the junction left unmatched. CDR3 coding DNA: TGCAGTGCTAGAGCCGGGACAGGGGTAGTAAAACTGTTTTTT. Protein: CSARAGTGVVKLFF.

This rearrangement joins TRBV12-3 or TRBV12-4 to TRBJ2-1; 11 nucleotides match TRBD2. This CDR3 spans 16 amino acids. Losses at the gene ends were 4 bases for V and 6 bases for J; bases not matched to a gene: 8. The CDR3 DNA reads as TGTGCCAGCAGTTGGTCTCTAGCGGGGGGAGCCAATGAGCAGTTCTTC. Amino acid sequence: CASSWSLAGGANEQFF.